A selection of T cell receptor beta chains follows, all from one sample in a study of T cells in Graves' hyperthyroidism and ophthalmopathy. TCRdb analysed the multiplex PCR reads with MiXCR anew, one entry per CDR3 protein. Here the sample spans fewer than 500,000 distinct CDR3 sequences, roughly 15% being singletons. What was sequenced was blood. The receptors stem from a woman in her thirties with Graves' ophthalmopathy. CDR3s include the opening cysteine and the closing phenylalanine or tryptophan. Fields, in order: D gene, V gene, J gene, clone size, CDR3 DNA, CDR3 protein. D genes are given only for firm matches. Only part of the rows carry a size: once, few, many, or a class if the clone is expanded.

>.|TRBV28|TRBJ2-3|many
TGTGCCAGCAGTGCAGTAGGGGATACGCAGTATTTT
CASSAVGDTQYF
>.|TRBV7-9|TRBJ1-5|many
TGTGCCAGCAGCTGGAAGGGCAGTCAGCCCCAGCATTTT
CASSWKGSQPQHF
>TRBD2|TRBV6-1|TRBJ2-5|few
TGTGCCAGCAGTGAAGCGCTTTTAGGCGGACTAGGCCAAGAGACCCAGTACTTC
CASSEALLGGLGQETQYF
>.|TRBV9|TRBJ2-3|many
TGTGCCAGCAGCGTAGCCTGGGGGGCTAACGCAGATACGCAGTATTTT
CASSVAWGANADTQYF
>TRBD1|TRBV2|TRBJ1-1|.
TGTGCCAGCAGCCACCCTACAGGGGTGGGAAACACTGAAGCTTTCTTT
CASSHPTGVGNTEAFF
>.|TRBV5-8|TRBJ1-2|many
TGTGCCAGCAGCATAAAAGGGTCAAGCTACACCTTC
CASSIKGSSYTF
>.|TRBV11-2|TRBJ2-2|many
TGTGCCAGCAGCTTAGATCGGATCTCCACCGGGGAGCTGTTTTTT
CASSLDRISTGELFF
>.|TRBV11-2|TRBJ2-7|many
TGTGCCAGCAGCTTAGCTAGTGTAACCGAGCAGTACTTC
CASSLASVTEQYF
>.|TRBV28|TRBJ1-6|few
TGTGCCACCTACGGGAGACTTTACTATAATTCACCCCTCCACTTT
CATYGRLYYNSPLHF
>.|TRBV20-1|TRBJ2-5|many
TGCAGTGCTAGAGATCTGATGATTTTCCAAGAGACCCAGTACTTC
CSARDLMIFQETQYF
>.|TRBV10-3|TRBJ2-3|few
TGTGCCACCGGAAAGCACGAAACTAGCACAGATACGCAGTATTTT
CATGKHETSTDTQYF
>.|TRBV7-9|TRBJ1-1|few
TGTGCCAGCAGCTTAATAGGGGTCAGCGCTGAAGCTTTCTTT
CASSLIGVSAEAFF
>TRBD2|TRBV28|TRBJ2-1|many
TGTGCCAGCAGTTCTCGGACTAGCGGGGGACTTAACAACTACAATGAGCAGTTCTTC
CASSSRTSGGLNNYNEQFF
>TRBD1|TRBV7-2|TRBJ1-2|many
TGTGCCAGCAGCACCCGGACAGGGGGATACTATGGCTACACCTTC
CASSTRTGGYYGYTF
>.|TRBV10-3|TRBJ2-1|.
TGTGCCATCAGTGAGAGGGCAGGGGCTACCTACAATGAGCAGTTCTTC
CAISERAGATYNEQFF
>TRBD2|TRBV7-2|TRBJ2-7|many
TGTGCCAGCAGCTTTAGCGGGGGGGATACCTACGAGCAGTACTTC
CASSFSGGDTYEQYF